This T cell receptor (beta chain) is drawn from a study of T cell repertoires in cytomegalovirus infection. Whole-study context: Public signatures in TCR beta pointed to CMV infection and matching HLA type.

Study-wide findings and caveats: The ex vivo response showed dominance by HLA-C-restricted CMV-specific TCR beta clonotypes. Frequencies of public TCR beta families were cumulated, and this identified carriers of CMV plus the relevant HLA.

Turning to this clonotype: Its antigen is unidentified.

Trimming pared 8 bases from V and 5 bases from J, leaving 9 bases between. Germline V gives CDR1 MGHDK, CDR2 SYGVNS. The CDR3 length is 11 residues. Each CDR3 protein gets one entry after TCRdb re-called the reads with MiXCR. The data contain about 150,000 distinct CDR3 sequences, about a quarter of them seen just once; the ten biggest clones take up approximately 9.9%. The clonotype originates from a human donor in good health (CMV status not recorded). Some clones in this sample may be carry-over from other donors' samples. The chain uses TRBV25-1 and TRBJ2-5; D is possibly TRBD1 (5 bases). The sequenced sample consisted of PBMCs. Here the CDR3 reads CASGHGETQYF. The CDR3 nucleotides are TGTGCCAGCGGACATGGGGAGACCCAGTACTTC. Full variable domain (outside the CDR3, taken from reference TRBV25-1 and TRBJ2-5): EADIYQTPRYLVIGTGKKITLECSQTMGHDKMYWYQQDPGMELHLIHYSYGVNSTEKGDLSSESTVSRIRTEHFPLTLESARPSHTSQYLCASGHGETQYFGPGTRLLVL.